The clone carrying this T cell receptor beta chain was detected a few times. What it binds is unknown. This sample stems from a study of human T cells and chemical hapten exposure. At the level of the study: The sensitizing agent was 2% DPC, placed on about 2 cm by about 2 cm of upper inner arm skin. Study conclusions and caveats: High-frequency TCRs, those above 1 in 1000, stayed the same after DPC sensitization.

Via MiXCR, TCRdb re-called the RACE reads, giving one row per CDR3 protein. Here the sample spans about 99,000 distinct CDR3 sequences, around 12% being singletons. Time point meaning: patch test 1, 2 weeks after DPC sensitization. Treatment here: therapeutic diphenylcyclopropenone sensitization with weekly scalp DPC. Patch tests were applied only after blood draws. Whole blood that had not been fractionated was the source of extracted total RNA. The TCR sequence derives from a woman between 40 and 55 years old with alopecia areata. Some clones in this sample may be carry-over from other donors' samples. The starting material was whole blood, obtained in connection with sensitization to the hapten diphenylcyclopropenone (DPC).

The CDR3 here is CASSPRPPSATEAFF. CDR3 DNA: TGTGCCAGCAGCCCTCGGCCACCGTCCGCCACTGAAGCTTTCTTT. The chain is built from TRBV4-2 and TRBJ1-1; D is unclear. The CDR3 is 15 residues long. Germline V gives CDR1 LGHNA, CDR2 YNFKEQ. Deletions cut 4 bases from V and 4 bases from J, with 16 bases between.